This entry is about one T cell receptor beta chain. Its specificity is not known. This sample was included in a study of cytomegalovirus exposure and HLA in healthy donors. Overall study context: It was reported in a later analysis that the same platform had been used for the 120 or so validation repertoires as for the 550 to 700 first-cohort repertoires.

Findings and caveats of the study: Three chains linked to CMV were shown in vitro to be specific for CMV antigens.

Only in-frame clones appear in the TCRdb table, and some are missing; sequencing was by immunoSEQ multiplex PCR. Here the sample spans around 71,000 clones, approximately 94% being singletons. From the 120-subject validation cohort, which was separate from the approximately 700-subject first cohort, the donors were drawn. The TCR originated in a man younger than 35 in good health and CMV-seropositive. The sequenced material came from PBMCs.

The CDR3 is CASSANQDEQFF. CDR3 sequence (DNA): TGTGCCAGCAGCGCAAACCAGGATGAGCAGTTCTTC. The chain has TRBV9 and TRBJ2-1, with D hard to call. The germline V gene has CDR1 SGDLS and CDR2 YYNGEE. This CDR3 spans 12 amino acids. V was trimmed by 3 bases and J by 8 bases, leaving 9 bases between them.